A selection of T cell receptor beta chains follows, all from one sample in a study of a mutant IDH1 vaccine in newly diagnosed glioma. The table came from immunoSEQ multiplex PCR; TCRdb's copy has only in-frame clones and leaves some out. The sample includes over 60,000 clones, about 89% of them seen just once. These receptors lack a known antigen. This specimen was PBMCs, taken from a glioma patient whose treatment included an IDH1 peptide vaccine. These receptor sequences come from a man aged 40-49 years with glioma. Each CDR3 is given with its conserved first and last residue. The order of the fields is CDR3 length, D gene, J gene, V gene, clone size, CDR3 protein, CDR3 DNA. A D gene is named only where the DNA matches it firmly. Expanded clones are given a class, and other clones once, few, many or no size at all.

14	-	TRBJ2-1	TRBV7-2	-	CASSLGVGVGEQFF	TGTGCCAGCAGCTTAGGTGTTGGAGTGGGTGAGCAGTTCTTC
15	-	TRBJ2-2	TRBV7-3	-	CASSATDANTGELFF	TGTGCCAGCAGCGCGACAGACGCGAACACCGGGGAGCTGTTTTTT
14	-	TRBJ2-5	TRBV29-1	-	CSVEILPVQETQYF	TGCAGCGTTGAAATACTTCCGGTACAAGAGACCCAGTACTTC
16	-	TRBJ2-1	TRBV6-4	-	CASSASQGKSYNEQFF	TGTGCCAGCAGTGCGAGTCAGGGGAAATCCTACAATGAGCAGTTCTTC
16	-	TRBJ1-3	TRBV6-6	-	CASSYVGGNSGNTIYF	TGTGCCAGCAGTTACGTAGGGGGAAACTCTGGAAACACCATATATTTT
17	TRBD1	TRBJ1-3	TRBV28	-	CASSSWGTGFSGNTIYF	TGTGCCAGCAGTTCCTGGGGGACAGGGTTCTCTGGAAACACCATATATTTT
14	TRBD1	TRBJ1-2	TRBV5-1	-	CASSTGQGVSGYTF	TGCGCCAGCAGCACTGGACAGGGGGTCTCTGGCTACACCTTC
16	TRBD1	TRBJ1-1	TRBV2	-	CASSIKQGAFYTEAFF	TGTGCCAGCAGTATCAAACAGGGGGCCTTTTACACTGAAGCTTTCTTT
14	-	TRBJ1-1	TRBV5-4	-	CASSLVAENTEAFF	TGTGCCAGCAGCTTGGTAGCAGAGAACACTGAAGCTTTCTTT
14	TRBD1	TRBJ1-5	TRBV6-5	once	CASSLDRVSQPQHF	TGTGCCAGCAGTTTGGACAGGGTCTCCCAGCCCCAGCATTTT
13	-	TRBJ1-1	TRBV5-1	-	CASSLRSRTEAFF	TGCGCCAGCAGCTTGCGGAGTAGGACTGAAGCTTTCTTT
15	TRBD2	TRBJ2-1	TRBV27	-	CASSFLAGATNEQFF	TGTGCCAGCAGTTTCCTAGCGGGGGCTACCAATGAGCAGTTCTTC
13	-	TRBJ1-2	TRBV28	-	CASSLYASYGYTF	TGTGCCAGCAGTTTATACGCGTCCTATGGCTACACCTTC
15	TRBD1	TRBJ1-5	TRBV10-2	-	CASSENRGSLIAQHF	TGCGCCAGCAGTGAAAACAGGGGGTCCCTCATAGCCCAGCATTTT
13	-	TRBJ2-5	TRBV30	-	CAWSVVIGETQYF	TGTGCCTGGAGTGTTGTGATTGGCGAGACCCAGTACTTC
15	TRBD1	TRBJ1-1	TRBV6-1	-	CASSAYRGAMTEAFF	TGTGCCAGCAGTGCTTACAGGGGAGCGATGACTGAAGCTTTCTTT
16	-	TRBJ2-2	TRBV7-6	-	CASSLASGGNTGELFF	TGTGCCAGCAGCTTAGCGTCAGGAGGGAACACCGGGGAGCTGTTTTTT
16	TRBD1	TRBJ1-4	TRBV5-1	-	CASSSTPGQGHEKLFF	TGCGCCAGCAGCTCCACCCCGGGACAGGGACATGAAAAACTGTTTTTT
15	TRBD1	TRBJ1-1	TRBV18	-	CASSLTGDLNTEAFF	TGTGCCAGCTCCCTTACAGGGGACCTGAACACTGAAGCTTTCTTT
13	TRBD1	TRBJ1-1	TRBV19	-	CASSTGRTGPAFF	TGTGCCAGTAGTACGGGACGGACAGGCCCAGCTTTCTTT
15	TRBD1	TRBJ1-4	TRBV4-1	-	CASSRPGQGGEKLFF	TGCGCCAGCAGCCGACCGGGACAGGGCGGTGAAAAACTGTTTTTT
16	TRBD1	TRBJ1-4	TRBV28	-	CASSSRYRQGYEKLFF	TGTGCCAGCAGTTCAAGATATAGACAGGGGTATGAAAAACTGTTTTTT
14	-	TRBJ2-2	TRBV6-1	once	CASRGTVNTGELFF	TGTGCCAGCAGGGGTACAGTGAACACCGGGGAGCTGTTTTTT
16	-	TRBJ2-5	TRBV28	-	CASSLNGRTRSETQYF	TGTGCCAGCAGTCTAAATGGGAGGACCAGATCCGAGACCCAGTACTTC
15	-	TRBJ1-1	TRBV5-6	-	CASSFRNTPNTEAFF	TGTGCCAGCAGCTTCAGAAATACACCGAACACTGAAGCTTTCTTT
14	TRBD1	TRBJ2-2	TRBV28	-	CASTNTGVTGELFF	TGTGCCAGCACTAACACAGGGGTCACCGGGGAGCTGTTTTTT
15	TRBD2	TRBJ2-1	TRBV6-1	-	CASSEDTGGYNEQFF	TGTGCCAGCAGTGAAGACACGGGGGGATACAATGAGCAGTTCTTC
16	-	TRBJ2-7	TRBV25-1	-	CASSEFAGRSSYEQYF	TGTGCCAGCAGTGAATTTGCGGGTCGCAGCTCCTACGAGCAGTACTTC
14	-	TRBJ1-2	TRBV28	-	CASSAEIEARGYTF	TGTGCCAGCAGTGCGGAGATTGAGGCCAGGGGCTACACCTTC
15	TRBD2	TRBJ2-3	TRBV5-6	-	CASIGTSAYTDTQYF	TGTGCCAGCATCGGGACTAGCGCCTACACAGATACGCAGTATTTT
15	-	TRBJ1-4	TRBV28	-	CASSSQRGSNEKLFF	TGTGCCAGCAGTTCTCAAAGGGGGTCGAATGAAAAACTGTTTTTT